Sequencing of this T cell receptor beta chain was carried out in a study of T cells in tuberculosis. About the study: In South Africa, adults with active tuberculosis were compared with IGRA-negative and latently infected IGRA-positive adolescents. General study points: GMM-specific TCRs were nearer to active tuberculosis alpha repertoires, suggesting expansion. Shorter CDR3-alpha in active tuberculosis partly drove smaller distances. GEM motif frequencies gave 55% to 75% accuracy; the GMM repertoire gave about 90%.

The protocol was immunoSEQ multiplex PCR, while the TCRdb copy is restricted to in-frame clones and leaves out a portion. The repertoire holds roughly 32,000 clones, with nearly 97% as singletons. The CDR3 sequence is 14 residues long. With 6 bases clipped from V and 8 bases from J, the junction kept 10 bases outside the gene matches. The germline V gene encodes CDR1 MNHNS and CDR2 SASEGT. Comments on this clone: Its antigen is not identified.

This receptor was obtained from a donor between 5 and 29 years old with latent tuberculosis or without tuberculosis infection. This rearrangement joins TRBV6-1 to TRBJ1-2; TRBD1 aligns across 9 bases. Sequences were obtained from PBMCs. The CDR3 DNA reads TGTGCCAGCAGCCCCACAGGGGGCTTAGGGGGCTACACCTTC. This encodes CASSPTGGLGGYTF.